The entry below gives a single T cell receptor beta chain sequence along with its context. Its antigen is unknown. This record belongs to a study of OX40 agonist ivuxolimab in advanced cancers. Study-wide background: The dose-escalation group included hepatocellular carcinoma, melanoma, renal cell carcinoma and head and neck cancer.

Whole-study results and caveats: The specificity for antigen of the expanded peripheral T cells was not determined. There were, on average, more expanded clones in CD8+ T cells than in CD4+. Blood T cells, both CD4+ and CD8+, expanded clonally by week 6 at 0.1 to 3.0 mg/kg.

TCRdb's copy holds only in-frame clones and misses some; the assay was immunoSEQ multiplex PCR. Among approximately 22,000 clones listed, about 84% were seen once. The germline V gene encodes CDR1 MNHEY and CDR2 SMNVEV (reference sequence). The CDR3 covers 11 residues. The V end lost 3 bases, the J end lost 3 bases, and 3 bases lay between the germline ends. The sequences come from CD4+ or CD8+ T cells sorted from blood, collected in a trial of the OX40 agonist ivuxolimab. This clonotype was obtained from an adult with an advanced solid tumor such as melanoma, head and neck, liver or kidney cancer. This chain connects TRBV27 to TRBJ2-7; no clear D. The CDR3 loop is CASSFNYEQYF. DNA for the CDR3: TGTGCCAGCAGTTTCAACTACGAGCAGTACTTC.